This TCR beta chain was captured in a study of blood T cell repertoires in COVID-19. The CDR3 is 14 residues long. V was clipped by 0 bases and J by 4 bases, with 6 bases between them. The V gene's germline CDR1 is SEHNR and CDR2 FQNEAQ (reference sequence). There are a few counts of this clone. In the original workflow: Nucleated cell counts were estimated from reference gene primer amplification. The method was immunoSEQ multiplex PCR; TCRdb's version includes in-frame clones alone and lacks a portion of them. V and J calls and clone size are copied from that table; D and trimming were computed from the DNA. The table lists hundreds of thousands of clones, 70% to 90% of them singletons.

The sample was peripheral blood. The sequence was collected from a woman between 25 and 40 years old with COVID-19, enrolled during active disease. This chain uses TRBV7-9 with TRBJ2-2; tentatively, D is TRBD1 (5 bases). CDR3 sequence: CASSLAGVTGELFF. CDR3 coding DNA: TGTGCCAGCAGCTTAGCAGGGGTCACCGGGGAGCTGTTTTTT. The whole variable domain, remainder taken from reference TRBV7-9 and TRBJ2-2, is DTGVSQNPRHKITKRGQNVTFRCDPISEHNRLYWYRQTLGQGPEFLTYFQNEAQLEKSRLLSDRFSAERPKGSFSTLEIQRTEQGDSAMYLCASSLAGVTGELFFGEGSRLTVL.